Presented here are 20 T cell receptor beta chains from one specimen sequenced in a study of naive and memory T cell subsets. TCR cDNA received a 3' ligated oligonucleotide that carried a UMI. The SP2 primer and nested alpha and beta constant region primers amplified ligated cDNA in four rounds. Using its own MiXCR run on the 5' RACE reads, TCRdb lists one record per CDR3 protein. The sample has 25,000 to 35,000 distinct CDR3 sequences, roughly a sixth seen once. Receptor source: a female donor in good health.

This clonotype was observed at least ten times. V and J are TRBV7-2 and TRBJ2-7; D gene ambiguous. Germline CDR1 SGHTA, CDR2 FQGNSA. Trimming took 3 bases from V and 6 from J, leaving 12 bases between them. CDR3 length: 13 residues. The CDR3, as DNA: TGTGCCAGCAGCTTTGGTCATACGGGCGAGCAGTACTTC. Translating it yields CASSFGHTGEQYF.

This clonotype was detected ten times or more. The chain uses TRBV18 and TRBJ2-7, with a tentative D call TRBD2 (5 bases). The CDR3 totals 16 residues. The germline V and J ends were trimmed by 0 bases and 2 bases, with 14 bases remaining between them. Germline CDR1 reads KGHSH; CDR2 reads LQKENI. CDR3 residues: CASSPPGGEGAYEQYF. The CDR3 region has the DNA TGTGCCAGCTCACCACCTGGAGGCGAGGGCGCCTACGAGCAGTACTTC.

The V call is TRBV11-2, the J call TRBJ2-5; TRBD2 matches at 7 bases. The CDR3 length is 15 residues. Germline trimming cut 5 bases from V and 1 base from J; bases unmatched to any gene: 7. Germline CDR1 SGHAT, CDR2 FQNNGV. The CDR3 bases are TGTGCCAGCAGCCAGACTAGCCGCCTCCAAGAGACCCAGTACTTC. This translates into CASSQTSRLQETQYF.

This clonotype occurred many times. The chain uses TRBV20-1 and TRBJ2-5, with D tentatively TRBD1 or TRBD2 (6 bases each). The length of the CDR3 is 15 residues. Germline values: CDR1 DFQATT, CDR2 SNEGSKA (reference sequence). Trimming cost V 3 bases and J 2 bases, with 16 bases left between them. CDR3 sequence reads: CSASPGTGTQETQYF. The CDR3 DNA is TGCAGTGCTAGCCCCGGAACAGGGACTCAAGAGACCCAGTACTTC.

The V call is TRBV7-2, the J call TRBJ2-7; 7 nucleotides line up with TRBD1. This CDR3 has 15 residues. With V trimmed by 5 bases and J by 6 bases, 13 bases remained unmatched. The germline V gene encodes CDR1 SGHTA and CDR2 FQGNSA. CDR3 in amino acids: CASSPTRQGMGEQYF. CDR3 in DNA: TGTGCCAGCAGCCCGACCCGACAGGGTATGGGCGAGCAGTACTTC.

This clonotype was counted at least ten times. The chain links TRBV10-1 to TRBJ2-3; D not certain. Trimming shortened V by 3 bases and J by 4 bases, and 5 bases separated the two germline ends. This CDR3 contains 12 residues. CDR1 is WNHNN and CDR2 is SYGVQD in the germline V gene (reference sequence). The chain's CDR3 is CASSDSPDTQYF. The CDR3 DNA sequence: TGCGCCAGCAGTGATAGTCCAGATACGCAGTATTTT.

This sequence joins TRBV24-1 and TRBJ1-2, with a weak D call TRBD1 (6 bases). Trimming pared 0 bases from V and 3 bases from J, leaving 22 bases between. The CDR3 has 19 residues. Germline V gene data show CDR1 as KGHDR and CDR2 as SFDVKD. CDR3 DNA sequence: TGTGCCACCAGTGATTTGCCCACCTTTGGAACGGGGGCAGACTATGGCTACACCTTC. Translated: CATSDLPTFGTGADYGYTF.

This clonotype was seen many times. CDR3 sequence (DNA): TGTGCCAGCAGTCCAAACGGGGGCAATCAGCCCCAGCATTTT. Translating it yields CASSPNGGNQPQHF. The chain recombines TRBV6-4 with TRBJ1-5; D remains ambiguous. Trimming pared 5 bases from V and 2 bases from J, leaving 10 bases between. Germline loops: CDR1 MRHNA, CDR2 SNTAGT. CDR3 size: 14 residues.

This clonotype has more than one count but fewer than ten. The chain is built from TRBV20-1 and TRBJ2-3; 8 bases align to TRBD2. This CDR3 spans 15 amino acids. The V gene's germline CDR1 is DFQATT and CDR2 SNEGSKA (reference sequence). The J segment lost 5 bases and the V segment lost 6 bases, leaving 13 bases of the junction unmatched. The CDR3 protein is CSAVRAGTRKDTQYF. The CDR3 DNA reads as TGCAGTGCCGTTAGAGCCGGGACTAGGAAAGATACGCAGTATTTT.

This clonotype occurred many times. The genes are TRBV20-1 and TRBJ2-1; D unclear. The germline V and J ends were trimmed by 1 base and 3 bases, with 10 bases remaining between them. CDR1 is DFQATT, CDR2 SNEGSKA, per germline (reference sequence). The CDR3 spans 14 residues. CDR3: CSARVPDFYNEQFF. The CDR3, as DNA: TGCAGTGCTAGAGTCCCAGATTTCTACAATGAGCAGTTCTTC.

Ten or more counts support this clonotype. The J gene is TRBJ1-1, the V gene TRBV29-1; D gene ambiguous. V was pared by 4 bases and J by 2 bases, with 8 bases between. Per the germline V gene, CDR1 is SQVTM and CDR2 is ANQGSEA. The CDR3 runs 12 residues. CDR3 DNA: TGCAGCGTTGGTGGGGAAAACACTGAAGCTTTCTTT. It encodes CSVGGENTEAFF.

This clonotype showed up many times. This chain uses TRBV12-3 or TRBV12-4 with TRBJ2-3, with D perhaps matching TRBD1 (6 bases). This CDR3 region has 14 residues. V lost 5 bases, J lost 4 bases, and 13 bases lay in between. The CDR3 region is CASSLMGAADTQYF. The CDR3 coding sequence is TGTGCCAGCAGTCTAATGGGGGCCGCAGATACGCAGTATTTT.

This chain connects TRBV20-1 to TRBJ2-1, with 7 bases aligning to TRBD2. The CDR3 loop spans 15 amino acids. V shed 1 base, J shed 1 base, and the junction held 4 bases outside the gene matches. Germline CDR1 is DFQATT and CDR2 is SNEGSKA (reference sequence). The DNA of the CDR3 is TGCAGTGCTAGAGCAGGGCGGGGGTCCTACAATGAGCAGTTCTTC. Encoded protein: CSARAGRGSYNEQFF.

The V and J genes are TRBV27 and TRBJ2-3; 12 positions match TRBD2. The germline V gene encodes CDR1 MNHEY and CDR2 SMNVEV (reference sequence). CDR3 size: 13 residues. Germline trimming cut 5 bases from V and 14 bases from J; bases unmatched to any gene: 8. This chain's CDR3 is CASSELAGGQWYF. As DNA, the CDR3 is TGTGCCAGCAGTGAGCTAGCGGGGGGGCAGTGGTATTTT.

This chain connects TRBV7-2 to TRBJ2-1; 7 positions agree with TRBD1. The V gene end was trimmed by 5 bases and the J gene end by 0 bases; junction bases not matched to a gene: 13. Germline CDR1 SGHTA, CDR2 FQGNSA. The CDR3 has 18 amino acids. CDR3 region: CASSRSYPPGGSYNEQFF. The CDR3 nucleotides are TGTGCCAGCAGCCGCTCTTACCCCCCAGGGGGCTCCTACAATGAGCAGTTCTTC.

CDR3 protein: CASSLIPVAGDTEAFF. The CDR3 coding sequence is TGTGCCAGCAGCTTAATTCCGGTGGCAGGGGACACTGAAGCTTTCTTT. The chain uses TRBV7-3 and TRBJ1-1; TRBD1 is a possible D gene (6 bases). The ends were cut back, 1 base at V and 3 bases at J, with 15 bases in the middle. Germline V gives CDR1 SGHTA, CDR2 FQGTGA. The length of the CDR3 is 16 residues.

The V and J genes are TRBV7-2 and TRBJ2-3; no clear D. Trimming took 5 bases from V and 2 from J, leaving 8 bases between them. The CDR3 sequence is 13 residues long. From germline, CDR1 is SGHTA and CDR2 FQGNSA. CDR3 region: CASSDIPTDTQYF. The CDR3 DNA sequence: TGTGCCAGCAGCGACATACCCACAGATACGCAGTATTTT. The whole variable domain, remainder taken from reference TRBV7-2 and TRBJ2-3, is GAGVSQSPSNKVTEKGKDVELRCDPISGHTALYWYRQSLGQGLEFLIYFQGNSAPDKSGLPSDRFSAERTGGSVSTLTIQRTQQEDSAVYLCASSDIPTDTQYFGPGTRLTVL.

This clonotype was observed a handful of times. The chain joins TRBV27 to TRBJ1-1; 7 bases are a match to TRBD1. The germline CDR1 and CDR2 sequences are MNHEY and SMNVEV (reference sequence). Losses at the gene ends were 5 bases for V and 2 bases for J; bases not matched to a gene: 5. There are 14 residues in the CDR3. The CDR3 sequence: CASSLGTANTEAFF. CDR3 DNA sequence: TGTGCCAGCAGTCTCGGGACAGCAAACACTGAAGCTTTCTTT.

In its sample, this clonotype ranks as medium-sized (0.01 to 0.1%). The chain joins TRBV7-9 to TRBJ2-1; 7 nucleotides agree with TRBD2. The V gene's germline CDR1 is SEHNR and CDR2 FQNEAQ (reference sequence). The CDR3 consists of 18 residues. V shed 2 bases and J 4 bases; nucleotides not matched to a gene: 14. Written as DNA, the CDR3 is TGTGCCAGCAGCTTACCACCAAGATTGAGCGGGGCTTACAATGAGCAGTTCTTC. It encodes CASSLPPRLSGAYNEQFF.

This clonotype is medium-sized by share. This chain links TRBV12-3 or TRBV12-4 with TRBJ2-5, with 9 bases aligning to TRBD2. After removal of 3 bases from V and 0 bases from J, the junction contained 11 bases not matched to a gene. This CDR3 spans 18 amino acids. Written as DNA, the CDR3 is TGTGCCAGCAGTTTTTATCGGCTAGCGGGGCGTTACCAAGAGACCCAGTACTTC. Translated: CASSFYRLAGRYQETQYF.